A selection of T cell receptor beta chains follows, all from one sample in a study of blood T cells in healthy people across ages. TCRdb fed the 5' RACE reads into MiXCR, producing one record per CDR3 protein. In the table there are around 1.5 million distinct CDR3 sequences, about 32% of which are singletons. Material for sequencing was blood. Receptors originate from a woman aged 25 to 39 in good health. Each CDR3 is given without its conserved first and last residue.

j_call,v_call,cdr3_aa
TRBJ2-1,TRBV27,ASTRVSGSSYNEQF
TRBJ1-1,TRBV28,ASSLGAPSEAF
TRBJ2-6,TRBV28,ASRSRRVAGANVLT
TRBJ2-2,TRBV9,ASSVGASVNTGELF
TRBJ2-1,TRBV9,ASSVGGMAYNEQF
TRBJ2-1,TRBV21-1,ASSKGLWAGWGLNEQF
TRBJ2-7,TRBV20-1,SVERLGGGAEEQY
TRBJ1-2,TRBV20-1,SARDSRGKGLHGYT
TRBJ2-2,TRBV12-3/TRBV12-4,ASSPPLAGGNTGELF
TRBJ1-1,TRBV15,ATSRGGTEAF
TRBJ2-7,TRBV5-1,ASSRAGDSYEQY
TRBJ2-7,TRBV6-6,ASSPTGQGVVSQY
TRBJ1-2,TRBV2,ASSEGLMGYGYT
TRBJ2-7,TRBV5-4,ASRGWERGIYEQY
TRBJ2-7,TRBV12-3/TRBV12-4,ASSFGRRLRGEQY
TRBJ1-1,TRBV5-1,ASSPGTWNTEAF
TRBJ1-4,TRBV6-6,ASKDRGEEKLF
TRBJ2-3,TRBV5-1,ASSSLMDRDTQY
TRBJ1-5,TRBV20-1,SAPTGVAGPQH
TRBJ2-4,TRBV3-1,ASSQEEGRGNIQY
TRBJ2-1,TRBV12-3/TRBV12-4,ASSPGTGLNEQF
TRBJ2-1,TRBV5-1,ASSLAKNEQF
TRBJ2-7,TRBV5-5,ANSTQSSGGSYEQY
TRBJ1-2,TRBV5-6,ASSSRDYGYT
TRBJ1-2,TRBV4-1,ASSQVRRVSPRGSYGYT
TRBJ1-1,TRBV18,ASSPGAQGQTEAF
TRBJ2-3,TRBV7-2,ASSPGLAGPRDTQY